This passage covers 5 T cell receptor beta chains from one sample sequenced in a study of Graves' ophthalmopathy and Graves' hyperthyroidism. Beta-chain TCR CDR3 regions were amplified from RNA transcripts. A first-round RT-PCR used HTBI primers, followed by a second-round multiplex PCR. TCRdb reanalysed the multiplex PCR reads using MiXCR and keeps one entry per CDR3 protein. The repertoire holds roughly 610,000 distinct CDR3 sequences, approximately 22% seen once, with more than 5.5% in the top ten. Sequenced: peripheral blood. Receptors were obtained from a woman in her late teens or twenties with stable Graves' hyperthyroidism. Some clones in this sample may be carry-over from other donors' samples.

A few counts support this clonotype. This sequence joins TRBV6-5 and TRBJ2-2, with 11 bases matching TRBD2. Germline values: CDR1 MNHEY, CDR2 SVGAGI. The CDR3 loop spans 16 amino acids. J lost 3 bases, V lost 5 bases, and 5 bases had no gene match. The CDR3 nucleotides read TGTGCCAGCAGTACTCTAGCGGGGGGCTACACCGGGGAGCTGTTTTTT. Amino acid sequence: CASSTLAGGYTGELFF.

In its sample, this clonotype was seen many times. The chain combines TRBV11-2 with TRBJ2-6; D gene unclear. V lost 1 base, J lost 3 bases, and 1 base lay in between. The CDR3 loop spans 13 amino acids. Per the germline V gene, CDR1 is SGHAT and CDR2 is FQNNGV. CDR3 DNA: TGTGCCAGCAGCTTAGTTGGGGCCAACGTCCTGACTTTC. Its translation is CASSLVGANVLTF.

In this sample, this clonotype turned up many times. The J gene is TRBJ2-7, the V gene TRBV12-3 or TRBV12-4; D is perhaps TRBD2 (7 bases). V was trimmed by 7 bases and J by 2 bases, leaving 15 bases between them. The CDR3 loop spans 14 amino acids. CDR3 amino acids: CASTLRGAAYEQYF. CDR3 in DNA: TGTGCCAGCACTCTACGGGGGGCCGCCTACGAGCAGTACTTC.

This clonotype was seen many times. The chain links TRBV6-1 to TRBJ1-6, with 7 bases identical to TRBD1. Germline trimming cut 0 bases from V and 4 bases from J; bases unmatched to any gene: 9. Germline V lookup: CDR1 MNHNS, CDR2 SASEGT. The CDR3 contains 18 residues. The chain's CDR3 is CASSEAPSQTGYNSPLHF. CDR3 bases: TGTGCCAGCAGTGAAGCACCCTCCCAGACAGGGTATAATTCACCCCTCCACTTT.

This clonotype was observed at least ten times. The rearrangement uses TRBV29-1 and TRBJ1-2, with 7 positions matching TRBD1. Trimming cost V 6 bases and J 6 bases; bases outside gene matches: 10. There are 13 residues in the CDR3. CDR1 SQVTM and CDR2 ANQGSEA come from the germline V gene. The CDR3 reads CSVDRQGRHGYTF. As DNA, the CDR3 is TGCAGCGTCGACAGACAGGGTCGACATGGCTACACCTTC.